The 29 T cell receptor beta chains reported below all come from one sample, sequenced in a study of PD-1 blockade in classical Hodgkin lymphoma. Sequenced by immunoSEQ multiplex PCR; TCRdb stores in-frame clones only, minus some. Of 20,000 to 30,000 clones listed, around 81% are singletons. There was relapse after autologous stem cell transplantation in every patient, and there was variation in brentuximab vedotin exposure. Sample: peripheral blood mononuclear cells (PBMCs), taken before the second cycle of nivolumab. These TCRs come from a human donor with classical Hodgkin lymphoma.

A word on this clone: The junction departs from germline at one end; a sequencing error may be responsible. V gene TRBV4-2 combines with J gene TRBJ1-1; TRBD1 might be the D (5 bases). The CDR3 is made up of 12 amino acids. The V gene's germline CDR1 is LGHNA and CDR2 YNFKEQ. The CDR3 bases are TGTGCCAGCAGCCAAGATTTGGCAGACAGACTTTTT. The encoded protein is CASSQDLADRLF.

The chain links TRBV2 to TRBJ2-7; D unresolved. The V end lost 3 bases, the J end lost 5 bases, and 5 bases lay between the germline ends. The CDR3 totals 11 residues. Germline assignment: CDR1 SNHLY and CDR2 FYNNEI. The CDR3 nucleotides read TGTGCCAGCAGTGAGTACCACGAGCAGTACTTC. Translated, it gives CASSEYHEQYF.

The rearrangement joins TRBV9 to TRBJ2-7; TRBD2 matches at 11 bases. Germline-derived CDR1 and CDR2 are SGDLS and YYNGEE. The CDR3 spans 15 residues. Losses at the gene ends were 0 bases for V and 1 base for J; bases not matched to a gene: 0. The CDR3 is CASSVGLAGSYEQYF. The CDR3 coding sequence is TGTGCCAGCAGCGTAGGACTAGCGGGGTCCTACGAGCAGTACTTC.

The rearrangement joins TRBV5-4 to TRBJ1-2; TRBD1 agrees at 8 bases. The germline gives CDR1 SGHNT, CDR2 YYREEE (reference sequence). V was pared by 3 bases and J by 4 bases, with 8 bases of the junction left unmatched. The CDR3 sequence is 15 residues long. The DNA of the CDR3 is TGTGCCAGCAGCTCGCCAATACAGGGGGTCTATGGCTACACCTTC. This encodes CASSSPIQGVYGYTF.

This clone was observed once. The rearrangement uses TRBV19 and TRBJ2-1; D is unresolved. The V and J ends lost 7 bases and 7 bases respectively, with 11 bases between them. The CDR3 is 12 amino acids. Germline loops: CDR1 LNHDA, CDR2 SQIVND (reference sequence). The CDR3, as DNA: TGTGCCAGTAAGCACCCCGGGAATGAGCAGTTCTTC. Translating it yields CASKHPGNEQFF.

V gene TRBV2 combines with J gene TRBJ1-2, with TRBD1 as a possible D gene (5 bases). This CDR3 spans 14 amino acids. In germline, CDR1 is SNHLY, CDR2 FYNNEI. The germline V and J ends were trimmed by 8 bases and 4 bases, with 17 bases remaining between them. In DNA form, the CDR3 reads TGTGCCAGCGTGGGGCACGACTTATTCTATGGCTACACCTTC. Its translation is CASVGHDLFYGYTF.

The chain is built from TRBV30 and TRBJ1-2, with D maybe TRBD1 (5 bases). V dropped 3 bases and J dropped 5 bases, with 13 bases sitting between them. The CDR3 consists of 13 residues. Germline V gives CDR1 GTSNPN, CDR2 SVGIG (reference sequence). DNA of the CDR3: TGTGCCTGGAGCGCCGGGACGGGATATGGCTACACCTTC. This gives the protein CAWSAGTGYGYTF.

The gene calls are TRBV13 and TRBJ2-1; 14 bases are shared with TRBD2. The CDR3 sequence is 19 residues long. Germline V gives CDR1 PRHDT, CDR2 FYEKMQ (reference sequence). The J segment lost 0 bases and the V segment lost 5 bases, leaving 9 bases of the junction unmatched. The CDR3 loop is CASSAGLAGGLSSYNEQFF. CDR3 sequence (DNA): TGTGCCAGCAGCGCCGGACTAGCGGGAGGCCTGAGCTCCTACAATGAGCAGTTCTTC.

The CDR3 coding sequence is TGTGCCAGCAGCCCGGGGAGTGTGGAGGATGCAGTTGGCGGGACTAATGAAAAACTGTTTTTT. Protein sequence: CASSPGSVEDAVGGTNEKLFF. V and J are TRBV4-2 and TRBJ1-4, with D hard to call. V was clipped by 4 bases and J by 2 bases, with 29 bases between them. Germline V gene sequence: CDR1 LGHNA, CDR2 YNFKEQ. The CDR3 has 21 amino acids.

This chain uses TRBV6-6 with TRBJ2-1, with no clear D. The CDR3 extends over 12 amino acids. Deletions cut 7 bases from V and 6 bases from J, with 10 bases between. Per the germline V gene, CDR1 is MNHNY and CDR2 is SVGAGI (reference sequence). CDR3 DNA sequence: TGTGCCAGCAAACATGGCGGCAATGAGCAGTTCTTC. Residues: CASKHGGNEQFF.

This clone was picked up one time. V is TRBV5-8 and J is TRBJ2-1; perhaps D is TRBD1 or TRBD2 (5 bases each). The CDR3 runs 18 residues. Per the germline V gene, CDR1 is SGHTS and CDR2 is YDEGEE. The ends were cut back, 1 base at V and 6 bases at J, with 23 bases in the middle. CDR3 nucleotide sequence: TGTGCCAGCAGCTTGATTGACGGTGAGGGGACCTGGCCCAATGAGCAGTTCTTC. This codes for CASSLIDGEGTWPNEQFF.

This chain connects TRBV5-6 to TRBJ1-1, with D possibly matching TRBD1 (6 bases). Trimming removed 1 base from V and 1 base from J, with 11 bases in between. The CDR3 spans 15 residues. Germline V gene data show CDR1 as SGHDT and CDR2 as YYEEEE. The CDR3 loop reads CASSLFGRGNTEAFF. In DNA form, the CDR3 reads TGTGCCAGCAGCTTGTTCGGCAGGGGGAACACTGAAGCTTTCTTT. The entire variable domain, with the rest obtained from reference TRBV5-6 and TRBJ1-1, is as follows: DAGVTQSPTHLIKTRGQQVTLRCSPKSGHDTVSWYQQALGQGPQFIFQYYEEEERQRGNFPDRFSGHQFPNYSSELNVNALLLGDSALYLCASSLFGRGNTEAFFGQGTRLTVV.

The chain links TRBV27 to TRBJ2-2, with D possibly TRBD1 on 6 matching bases. Per germline, CDR1 MNHEY and CDR2 SMNVEV (reference sequence). The CDR3 sequence is 16 residues long. V lost 5 bases, J lost 7 bases, and 20 bases lay in between. This chain's CDR3 is CASSPQPGQMSGELFF. As DNA, the CDR3 is TGTGCCAGCAGTCCCCAACCGGGACAAATGAGCGGGGAGCTGTTTTTT.

The J gene is TRBJ2-5, the V gene TRBV2; 8 bases agree with TRBD1. Trimming cost V 6 bases and J 0 bases; bases outside gene matches: 3. The CDR3 is made up of 14 amino acids. Germline loops: CDR1 SNHLY, CDR2 FYNNEI. CDR3 coding DNA: TGTGCCAGCAGGACAGGGGTCTACCAAGAGACCCAGTACTTC. Translation gives CASRTGVYQETQYF. The full variable domain, rest sourced from reference TRBV2 and TRBJ2-5, is EPEVTQTPSHQVTQMGQEVILRCVPISNHLYFYWYRQILGQKVEFLVSFYNNEISEKSEIFDDQFSVERPDGSNFTLKIRSTKLEDSAMYFCASRTGVYQETQYFGPGTRLLVL.

The chain carries TRBV27 and TRBJ2-1, with D perhaps TRBD1 or TRBD2 (5 bases each). From germline, CDR1 is MNHEY and CDR2 SMNVEV (reference sequence). This CDR3 is 13 amino acids long. The ends were cut back, 6 bases at V and 6 bases at J, with 12 bases in the middle. The CDR3 nucleotides are TGTGCCAGCAGCCTGGGACCTGGCAATGAGCAGTTCTTC. It yields the protein CASSLGPGNEQFF.

The chain links TRBV10-3 to TRBJ1-2, with TRBD1 matching over 10 bases. Germline CDR1 is ENHRY and CDR2 is SYGVKD. This CDR3 has 16 residues. Unmatched junction bases numbered 10, after V lost 6 bases and J lost 3 bases. The CDR3, as DNA: TGTGCCATCAGCCCGGGACAGGGGCTTAATTACTATGGCTACACCTTC. Translating it yields CAISPGQGLNYYGYTF.

CDR3 in amino acids: CAIRDRAYNEQFF. CDR3 nucleotides: TGTGCCATCCGGGACAGGGCTTACAATGAGCAGTTCTTC. V usage is TRBV10-3 and J usage is TRBJ2-1, with TRBD1 matching over 9 bases. This CDR3 contains 13 residues. CDR1 is ENHRY, CDR2 SYGVKD, per germline. Unmatched junction bases numbered 3, after V lost 8 bases and J lost 4 bases.

V and J are TRBV19 and TRBJ2-6; D possibly corresponds to TRBD1 (6 bases). The CDR3 totals 15 residues. Germline V gene data show CDR1 as LNHDA and CDR2 as SQIVND (reference sequence). Trimming pared 7 bases from V and 0 bases from J, leaving 10 bases between. In DNA, the CDR3 is TGTGCCAGTAAGGGGGTCCCCTCTGGGGCCAACGTCCTGACTTTC. Its translation: CASKGVPSGANVLTF.

The chain is built from TRBV19 and TRBJ1-5; 7 bases match TRBD1. With 3 bases clipped from V and 1 base from J, the junction kept 6 bases outside the gene matches. CDR3 length equals 16 residues. Per the germline V gene, CDR1 is LNHDA and CDR2 is SQIVND (reference sequence). The chain's CDR3 is CASSIGTALSNQPQHF. CDR3 DNA: TGTGCCAGTAGTATCGGGACAGCTTTAAGCAATCAGCCCCAGCATTTT.

The gene calls are TRBV28 and TRBJ2-5; 12 bases line up with TRBD1. CDR1 MDHEN and CDR2 SYDVKM come from the germline V gene. With 4 bases clipped from V and 4 bases from J, the junction kept 1 base outside the gene matches. This CDR3 has 14 amino acids. The CDR3 here is CASSWGQGAETQYF. The CDR3 DNA follows: TGTGCCAGCAGTTGGGGACAGGGGGCAGAGACCCAGTACTTC.

V usage is TRBV5-4 and J usage is TRBJ2-2, with D unclear. The CDR3 spans 15 residues. V was clipped by 0 bases and J by 1 base, with 7 bases between them. The V gene's germline CDR1 is SGHNT and CDR2 YYREEE (reference sequence). The CDR3 sequence is CASSLGSGNTGELFF. The DNA for the CDR3 is TGTGCCAGCAGCTTGGGCTCAGGGAACACCGGGGAGCTGTTTTTT. The full variable domain, in which reference TRBV5-4 and TRBJ2-2 provide the parts outside the CDR3, is ETGVTQSPTHLIKTRGQQVTLRCSSQSGHNTVSWYQQALGQGPQFIFQYYREEENGRGNFPPRFSGLQFPNYSSELNVNALELDDSALYLCASSLGSGNTGELFFGEGSRLTVL.

The V call is TRBV19, the J call TRBJ2-1; D perhaps matches TRBD2 (6 bases). Germline V gives CDR1 LNHDA, CDR2 SQIVND (reference sequence). Trimming took off 0 bases at V and 8 bases at J, with 14 bases between the two ends. The CDR3 runs to 15 residues. The CDR3 region has the DNA TGTGCCAGTAGTATAGAGGGACTGGTGGTTGATGAGCAGTTCTTC. Protein sequence: CASSIEGLVVDEQFF.

This clone was counted a few times. The V gene is TRBV21-1, the J gene TRBJ1-5. TRBV21-1 is noted as a pseudogene. The length of the CDR3 is 14 residues. CDR3 loop: CASSTGGGSQPQHF. CDR3 nucleotides: TGTGCCAGCAGCACGGGAGGGGGTTCACAGCCCCAGCATTTT.

The J gene is TRBJ2-2, the V gene TRBV11-3, with TRBD1 as a possible D gene (8 bases). V lost 7 bases to trimming and J lost 6 bases, with 21 bases between them. Per the germline V gene, CDR1 is SGHNT and CDR2 is YENEEA. This CDR3 is built from 16 residues. For the CDR3, the DNA is TGTGCCAGCATAAAACAGGGGGGGAATCCGGCCGGGGAGCTGTTTTTT. Protein product: CASIKQGGNPAGELFF.

The J gene is TRBJ1-3, the V gene TRBV5-4, with 7 positions matching TRBD1. V was clipped by 4 bases and J by 2 bases; unmatched bases: 9. CDR3 size: 16 residues. Looked up from germline, CDR1 is SGHNT and CDR2 is YYREEE (reference sequence). CDR3 sequence reads: CASSEPGQPPGNTIYF. CDR3 DNA sequence: TGTGCCAGCAGCGAACCGGGACAGCCTCCTGGAAACACCATATATTTT.

This clone is medium-sized. The chain employs TRBV5-5 and TRBJ1-1; D ambiguous. The V and J ends lost 2 bases and 3 bases respectively, with 14 bases between them. Germline V gives CDR1 SGHKS, CDR2 YYEKEE (reference sequence). The length of the CDR3 is 15 residues. The CDR3 here is CASSFLRVRDTEAFF. The CDR3 coding sequence is TGTGCCAGCAGCTTTCTGAGGGTCCGGGACACTGAAGCTTTCTTT. The whole variable domain, remainder taken from reference TRBV5-5 and TRBJ1-1, is DAGVTQSPTHLIKTRGQQVTLRCSPISGHKSVSWYQQVLGQGPQFIFQYYEKEERGRGNFPDRFSARQFPNYSSELNVNALLLGDSALYLCASSFLRVRDTEAFFGQGTRLTVV.

V and J are TRBV29-1 and TRBJ2-7; the D call may be TRBD1 or TRBD2 (6 bases each). Trimming cost V 5 bases and J 5 bases, with 16 bases left between them. This CDR3 has 13 amino acids. CDR1 and CDR2 from the germline V gene are SQVTM and ANQGSEA. CDR3 loop: CSVNRASGDEQYF. The CDR3 DNA is TGCAGCGTTAACAGGGCTTCGGGGGACGAGCAGTACTTC.

There are a few counts of this clone. The chain carries TRBV30 and TRBJ1-2; TRBD1 aligns across 8 bases. The CDR3 runs 15 residues. Germline CDR1 reads GTSNPN; CDR2 reads SVGIG (reference sequence). Unmatched junction bases numbered 14, after V lost 3 bases and J lost 8 bases. The CDR3 nucleotides are TGTGCCTGGAGGACGCTCGGACAGGGAGGAGACGGCTACACCTTC. Its translation: CAWRTLGQGGDGYTF.

At least ten counts were recorded for this clone. The V call is TRBV6-1, the J call TRBJ2-7, with no clear D. V lost 8 bases and J 0 bases, leaving 11 bases between the germline ends. Germline V lookup: CDR1 MNHNS, CDR2 SASEGT. This CDR3 is 13 amino acids long. The CDR3 DNA follows: TGTGCCAGCGGGCAGGTATCCTCCTACGAGCAGTACTTC. Amino acid sequence: CASGQVSSYEQYF.